These T cell receptor beta chains were read from a single sample in a study of blood T cell repertoires in COVID-19. Method: immunoSEQ multiplex PCR; TCRdb's copy keeps in-frame clones and lacks some. In the table there are hundreds of thousands of clones, 85% to 90% of which are singletons. The sequenced material came from peripheral blood. Receptors originate from a man aged 50 to 60 with acute or convalescent COVID-19. CDR3s include the opening cysteine and the closing phenylalanine or tryptophan. The D gene is left open where the match is weak. Clone sizes are given selectively: once, few, many, or a class where the clone is expanded.

j_call d_call clone_size v_call cdr3_nt cdr3_aa
TRBJ1-6 - - TRBV5-6 TGTGCCAGCAGCTTAGGCGGGGCTGGGTTGAATTCACCCCTCCACTTT CASSLGGAGLNSPLHF
TRBJ1-1 - - TRBV6-5 TGTGCCAGCAGTTACTCGGTAGGGGCGACTGGTGAAGCTTTCTTT CASSYSVGATGEAFF
TRBJ1-1 - - TRBV10-3 TGTGCCACTTGGAGGGGGAACACTGAAGCTTTCTTT CATWRGNTEAFF
TRBJ2-1 TRBD2 - TRBV27 TGTGCCAGCTTCACTAGCGGGGGGATGTATGAGCAGTTCTTC CASFTSGGMYEQFF
TRBJ2-5 - - TRBV27 TGTGCCAGCAGTTCTAGGGGTCAAGAGACCCAGTACTTC CASSSRGQETQYF
TRBJ2-1 TRBD2 - TRBV9 TGTGCCAGCAGCGTAGGGAGTAGCGGGGGGTCCTACAATGAGCAGTTCTTC CASSVGSSGGSYNEQFF
TRBJ1-2 - - TRBV5-6 TGTGCCAGCAGCTTGGTGACGGGGTACCCTATAGAGGAAACCTTC CASSLVTGYPIEETF
TRBJ2-3 TRBD2 - TRBV11-3 TGTGCCAGCAGCACAGGATACGGCGGGGGGTACACAGATACGCAGTATTTT CASSTGYGGGYTDTQYF
TRBJ1-4 TRBD1 - TRBV6-1 TGTGCCAGCAGTGCCAGACAGGGGGCAACTAATGAAAAACTGTTTTTT CASSARQGATNEKLFF
TRBJ1-5 - once TRBV2 TGTGCCAGCAGACAGGGTAATCAGCCCCAGCATTTT CASRQGNQPQHF